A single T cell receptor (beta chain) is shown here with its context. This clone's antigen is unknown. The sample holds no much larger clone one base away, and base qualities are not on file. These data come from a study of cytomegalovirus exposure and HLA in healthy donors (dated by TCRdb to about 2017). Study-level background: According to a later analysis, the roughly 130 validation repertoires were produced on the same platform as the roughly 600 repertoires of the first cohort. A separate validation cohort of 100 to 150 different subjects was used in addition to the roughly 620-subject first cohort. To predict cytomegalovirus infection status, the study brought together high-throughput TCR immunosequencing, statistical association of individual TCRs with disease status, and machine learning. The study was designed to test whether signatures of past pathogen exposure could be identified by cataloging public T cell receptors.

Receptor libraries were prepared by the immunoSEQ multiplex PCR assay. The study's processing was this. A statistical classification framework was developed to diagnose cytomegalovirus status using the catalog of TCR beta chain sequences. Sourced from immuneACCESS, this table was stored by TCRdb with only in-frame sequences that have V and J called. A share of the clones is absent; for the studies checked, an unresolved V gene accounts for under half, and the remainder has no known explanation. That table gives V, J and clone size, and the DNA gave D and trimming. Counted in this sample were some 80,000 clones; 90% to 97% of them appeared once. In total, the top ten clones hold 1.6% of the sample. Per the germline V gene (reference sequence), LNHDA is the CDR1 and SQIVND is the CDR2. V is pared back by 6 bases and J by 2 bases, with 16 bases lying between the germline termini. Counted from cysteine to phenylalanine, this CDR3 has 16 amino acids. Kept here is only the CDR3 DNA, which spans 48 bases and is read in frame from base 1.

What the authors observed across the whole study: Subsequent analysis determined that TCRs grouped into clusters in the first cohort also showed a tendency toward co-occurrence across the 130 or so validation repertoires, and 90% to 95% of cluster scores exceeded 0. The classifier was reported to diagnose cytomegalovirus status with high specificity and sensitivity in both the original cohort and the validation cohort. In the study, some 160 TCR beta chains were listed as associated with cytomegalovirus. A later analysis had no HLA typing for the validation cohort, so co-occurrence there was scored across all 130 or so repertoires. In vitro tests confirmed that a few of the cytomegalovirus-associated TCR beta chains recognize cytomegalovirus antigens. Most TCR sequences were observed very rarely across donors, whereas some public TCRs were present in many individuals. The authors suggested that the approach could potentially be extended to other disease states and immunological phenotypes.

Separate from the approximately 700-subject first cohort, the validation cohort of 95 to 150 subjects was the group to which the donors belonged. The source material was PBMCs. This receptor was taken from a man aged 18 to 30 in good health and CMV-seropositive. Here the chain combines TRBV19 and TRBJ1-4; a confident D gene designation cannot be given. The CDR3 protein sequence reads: CASRNTPIRTNEKLFF. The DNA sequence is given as TGTGCCAGTAGGAACACCCCAATCAGGACTAATGAAAAACTGTTTTTT.